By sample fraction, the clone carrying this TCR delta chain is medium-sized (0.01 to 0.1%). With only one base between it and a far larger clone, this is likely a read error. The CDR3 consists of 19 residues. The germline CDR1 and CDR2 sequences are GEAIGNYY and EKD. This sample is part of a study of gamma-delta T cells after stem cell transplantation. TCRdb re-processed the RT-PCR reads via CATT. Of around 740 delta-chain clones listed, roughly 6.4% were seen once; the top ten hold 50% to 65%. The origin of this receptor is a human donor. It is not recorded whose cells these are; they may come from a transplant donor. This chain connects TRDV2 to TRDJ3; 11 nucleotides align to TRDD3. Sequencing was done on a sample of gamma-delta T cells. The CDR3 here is CACDTILGDSSWDARQMFF. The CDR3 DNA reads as TGTGCCTGTGACACCATACTGGGGGATAGCTCCTGGGACGCCCGACAGATGTTTTTC.